The 16 T cell receptor beta chains below come from one sample, sequenced in a study of radiation and T cells in renal cell carcinoma. Time point specified: blood 2 weeks post-SBRT. The treatment: 15 Gy SBRT to primary tumor, nephrectomy 4 weeks later. TCRdb's table, derived via immunoSEQ multiplex PCR, lists solely in-frame clones and lacks some. The sample gives more than 65,000 clones, about 86% of which show up once; about 22% is in the top ten. The input for sequencing was blood, taken from a patient whose treatment included radiotherapy and nephrectomy. Receptors originate from a woman between 50 and 59 years old with renal cell carcinoma.

The chain carries TRBV5-4 and TRBJ2-5; maybe TRBD2 (6 bases). V gave up 4 bases and J gave up 2 bases, with 9 bases separating them. CDR3 length: 13 residues. Germline loops: CDR1 SGHNT, CDR2 YYREEE (reference sequence). CDR3 coding DNA: TGTGCCAGCAGCCCGGAGGGGCAAGAGACCCAGTACTTC. Amino acid sequence: CASSPEGQETQYF. Using reference TRBV5-4 and TRBJ2-5 for the parts outside the CDR3, the full variable domain is ETGVTQSPTHLIKTRGQQVTLRCSSQSGHNTVSWYQQALGQGPQFIFQYYREEENGRGNFPPRFSGLQFPNYSSELNVNALELDDSALYLCASSPEGQETQYFGPGTRLLVL.

V gene TRBV11-1 combines with J gene TRBJ2-7; D tentatively reads TRBD1 or TRBD2 (6 bases each). CDR1 is SGHAT, CDR2 FQDESV, per germline (reference sequence). The CDR3 sequence is 14 residues long. The V end lost 1 base, the J end lost 3 bases, and 10 bases lay between the germline ends. CDR3 nucleotide sequence: TGTGCCAGCAGCTTAGAGGGGGGAGACTACGAGCAGTACTTC. This sequence encodes CASSLEGGDYEQYF.

The chain combines TRBV2 with TRBJ2-5; D perhaps matches TRBD2 (6 bases). CDR1 and CDR2 (germline): SNHLY, FYNNEI. Trimming left V 3 bases short and J 4 bases short, with 6 bases between. The CDR3 has 12 residues. CDR3 DNA sequence: TGTGCCAGCAGTGAGGAGGGAGAGACCCAGTACTTC. It translates to CASSEEGETQYF.

V and J are TRBV5-4 and TRBJ2-1; TRBD1 agrees at 9 bases. The germline gives CDR1 SGHNT, CDR2 YYREEE (reference sequence). After removal of 4 bases from V and 10 bases from J, the junction contained 6 bases not matched to a gene. The CDR3 is 13 residues long. The CDR3: CASSTDRGGEQFF. For the CDR3, the DNA is TGTGCCAGCAGCACGGACAGGGGAGGGGAGCAGTTCTTC.

The table lists this clone with many counts. The rearrangement uses TRBV6-5 and TRBJ2-7; unclear D gene. This CDR3 comprises 15 residues. The germline gives CDR1 MNHEY, CDR2 SVGAGI. V lost 5 bases and J lost 0, with 14 bases in between. The chain's CDR3 is CASSLLGWSSYEQYF. The CDR3 nucleotides read TGTGCCAGCAGTCTATTAGGCTGGAGCTCCTACGAGCAGTACTTC.

The genes are TRBV7-2 and TRBJ2-7, with D uncertain. Germline CDR1 and CDR2: SGHTA and FQGNSA. This CDR3 has 12 amino acids. Trimming shortened V by 1 base and J by 8 bases, and 9 bases separated the two germline ends. The CDR3 coding sequence is TGTGCCAGCAGCTTAGGCGGAGAAAAGCAGTACTTC. Encoded protein: CASSLGGEKQYF.

The J gene is TRBJ2-2, the V gene TRBV7-2; 7 bases fit TRBD2. V dropped 5 bases and J dropped 7; count of bases not matched to a gene: 10. This CDR3 has 15 amino acids. Germline CDR1 SGHTA, CDR2 FQGNSA. CDR3 loop: CASSRRGESVGELFF. CDR3 sequence (DNA): TGTGCCAGCAGCCGCCGGGGGGAGTCAGTCGGGGAGCTGTTTTTT. Based on the CDR3 plus reference TRBV7-2 and TRBJ2-2, the full variable domain is GAGVSQSPSNKVTEKGKDVELRCDPISGHTALYWYRQSLGQGLEFLIYFQGNSAPDKSGLPSDRFSAERTGGSVSTLTIQRTQQEDSAVYLCASSRRGESVGELFFGEGSRLTVL.

This chain uses TRBV18 with TRBJ2-2; a weak D match, TRBD1 (6 bases). Trimming took off 2 bases at V and 4 bases at J, with 11 bases between the two ends. CDR3 size: 15 residues. Germline lookup yields CDR1 KGHSH and CDR2 LQKENI. DNA of the CDR3: TGTGCCAGCTCACCATTTACAGGGTCCACCGGGGAGCTGTTTTTT. This sequence encodes CASSPFTGSTGELFF.

This clone was observed a single time. The genes are TRBV11-2 and TRBJ2-7; perhaps TRBD1 as D (6 bases). The V and J ends lost 5 bases and 4 bases respectively, with 15 bases between them. The CDR3 sequence is 14 residues long. Per the germline V gene, CDR1 is SGHAT and CDR2 is FQNNGV. The CDR3 reads CASSRTGTSYEQYF. The CDR3 DNA is TGTGCCAGCAGCAGAACCGGGACATCTTACGAGCAGTACTTC.

The V and J genes are TRBV6-6 and TRBJ2-1; D is unclear. Looked up from germline, CDR1 is MNHNY and CDR2 is SVGAGI (reference sequence). V was pared by 6 bases and J by 8 bases, with 20 bases between. CDR3 length: 15 residues. CDR3 sequence: CASREEGQYSYEQFF. In DNA form, the CDR3 reads TGTGCCAGCAGGGAAGAAGGCCAGTACAGTTATGAGCAGTTCTTC.

J is TRBJ2-7 and V is TRBV21-1. TRBV21-1 is given as a pseudogene. The CDR3 has 16 amino acids. In DNA, the CDR3 is TGTGCCAGCAGCAAAACGTCCGAAAGGAAAGTCCACGAGCAGTACTTC. This gives the protein CASSKTSERKVHEQYF.

The rearrangement joins TRBV25-1 to TRBJ2-5; a possible D gene is TRBD1 (5 bases). The CDR3 contains 15 residues. Trimming took 2 bases from V and 4 from J, leaving 14 bases between them. CDR1 is MGHDK, CDR2 SYGVNS, per germline. The CDR3 nucleotides are TGTGCCAGCAGTGAACCCAAAGGACAAGCAGAGACCCAGTACTTC. Amino acids: CASSEPKGQAETQYF.

The count of this clone is one. This chain connects TRBV6-6 to TRBJ2-3; D gene ambiguous. Germline V gene sequence: CDR1 MNHNY, CDR2 SVGAGI (reference sequence). Deletions cut 4 bases from V and 4 bases from J, with 6 bases between. The CDR3 is 12 amino acids. CDR3 residues: CASSSDADTQYF. In nucleotides, the CDR3 is TGTGCCAGCAGTTCTGATGCAGATACGCAGTATTTT.

The CDR3 DNA is TGTGCCAGCACCGGGACAGGGATCATGAACACTGAAGCTTTCTTT. Protein sequence: CASTGTGIMNTEAFF. This rearrangement joins TRBV25-1 to TRBJ1-1, with 9 bases fitting TRBD1. Trimming at V came to 7 bases and at J to 0 bases, leaving 6 bases not matched to a gene. Germline loops: CDR1 MGHDK, CDR2 SYGVNS. The CDR3 has 15 residues.

This chain uses TRBV9 with TRBJ2-3; D gene ambiguous. From germline, CDR1 is SGDLS and CDR2 YYNGEE. The V end was cut by 5 bases, the J end by 7 bases, with 20 bases between. The CDR3 runs 15 residues. The CDR3 is CASRPTSGLGNTQYF. In DNA form, the CDR3 reads TGTGCCAGCAGACCCACATCTGGCCTAGGGAATACGCAGTATTTT. Complete variable domain (other parts from reference TRBV9 and TRBJ2-3): DSGVTQTPKHLITATGQRVTLRCSPRSGDLSVYWYQQSLDQGLQFLIQYYNGEERAKGNILERFSAQQFPDLHSELNLSSLELGDSALYFCASRPTSGLGNTQYFGPGTRLTVL.

The chain employs TRBV5-1 and TRBJ2-3; 9 positions match TRBD2. After removal of 0 bases from V and 0 bases from J, the junction contained 2 bases not matched to a gene. This CDR3 contains 16 residues. CDR1 SGHRS and CDR2 YFSETQ come from the germline V gene. The CDR3 loop reads CASSLGGGASTDTQYF. In DNA, the CDR3 is TGCGCCAGCAGCTTGGGCGGGGGGGCAAGCACAGATACGCAGTATTTT.